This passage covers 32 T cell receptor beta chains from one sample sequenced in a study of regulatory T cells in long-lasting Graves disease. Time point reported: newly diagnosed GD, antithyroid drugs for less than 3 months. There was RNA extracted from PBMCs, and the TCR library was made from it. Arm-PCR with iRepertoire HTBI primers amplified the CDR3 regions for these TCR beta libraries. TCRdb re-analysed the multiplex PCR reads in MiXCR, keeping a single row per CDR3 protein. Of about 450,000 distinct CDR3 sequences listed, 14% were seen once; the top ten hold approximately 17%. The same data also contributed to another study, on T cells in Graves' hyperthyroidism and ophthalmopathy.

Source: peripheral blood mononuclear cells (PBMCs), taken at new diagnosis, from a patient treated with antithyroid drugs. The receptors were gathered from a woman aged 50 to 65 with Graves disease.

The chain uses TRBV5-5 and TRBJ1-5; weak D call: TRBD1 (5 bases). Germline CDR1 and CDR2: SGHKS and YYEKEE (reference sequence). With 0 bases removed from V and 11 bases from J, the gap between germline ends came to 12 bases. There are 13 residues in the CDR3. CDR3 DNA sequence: TGTGCCAGCAGCTTGGGAGACAGCTCGGCCCAGCATTTT. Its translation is CASSLGDSSAQHF.

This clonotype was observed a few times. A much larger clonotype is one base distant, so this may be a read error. The CDR3 bases are TGTGCCAGCAGCAGGGGGACAGGGCGAACCGGGGAGCTGTTTTTT. Translating it yields CASSRGTGRTGELFF. This chain joins TRBV7-9 and TRBJ2-2; 9 bases match TRBD1. The trim removed 5 bases at V and 5 bases at J, leaving 6 bases unmatched. The CDR3 covers 15 residues. Per germline, CDR1 SEHNR and CDR2 FQNEAQ (reference sequence).

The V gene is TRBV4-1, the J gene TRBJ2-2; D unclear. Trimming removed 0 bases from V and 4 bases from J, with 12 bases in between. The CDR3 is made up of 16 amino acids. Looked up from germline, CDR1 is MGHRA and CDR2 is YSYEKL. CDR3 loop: CASSQDFNAGTGELFF. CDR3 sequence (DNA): TGCGCCAGCAGCCAAGATTTTAACGCAGGCACCGGGGAGCTGTTTTTT.

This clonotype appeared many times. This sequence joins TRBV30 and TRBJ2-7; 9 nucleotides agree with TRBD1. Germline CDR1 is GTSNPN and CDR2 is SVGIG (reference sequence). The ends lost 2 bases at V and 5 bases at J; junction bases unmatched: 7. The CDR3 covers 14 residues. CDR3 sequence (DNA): TGTGCCTGGAGTCCAGGGACAGGGTTCGACGAGCAGTACTTC. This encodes CAWSPGTGFDEQYF. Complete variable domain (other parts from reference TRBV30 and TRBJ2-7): SQTIHQWPATLVQPVGSPLSLECTVEGTSNPNLYWYRQAAGRGLQLLFYSVGIGQISSEVPQNLSASRPQDRQFILSSKKLLLSDSGFYLCAWSPGTGFDEQYFGPGTRLTVT.

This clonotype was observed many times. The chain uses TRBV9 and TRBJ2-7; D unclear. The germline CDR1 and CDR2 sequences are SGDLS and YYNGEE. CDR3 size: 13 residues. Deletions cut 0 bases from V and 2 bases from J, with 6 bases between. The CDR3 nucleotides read TGTGCCAGCAGCGTAGATACCACCTACGAGCAGTACTTC. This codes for CASSVDTTYEQYF.

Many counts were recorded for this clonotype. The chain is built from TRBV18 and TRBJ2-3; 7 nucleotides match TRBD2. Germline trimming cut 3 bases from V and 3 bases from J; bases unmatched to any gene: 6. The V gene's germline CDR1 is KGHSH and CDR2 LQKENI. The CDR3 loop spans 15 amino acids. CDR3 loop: CASSPGRGRTDTQYF. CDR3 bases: TGTGCCAGCTCACCGGGGCGGGGGAGAACAGATACGCAGTATTTT.

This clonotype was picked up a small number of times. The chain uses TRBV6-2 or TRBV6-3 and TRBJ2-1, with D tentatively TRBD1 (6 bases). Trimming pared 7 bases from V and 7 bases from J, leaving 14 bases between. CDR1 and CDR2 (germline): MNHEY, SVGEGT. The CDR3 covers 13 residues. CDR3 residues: CASTKGQTNEQFF. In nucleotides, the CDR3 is TGTGCCAGCACAAAGGGACAAACTAATGAGCAGTTCTTC.

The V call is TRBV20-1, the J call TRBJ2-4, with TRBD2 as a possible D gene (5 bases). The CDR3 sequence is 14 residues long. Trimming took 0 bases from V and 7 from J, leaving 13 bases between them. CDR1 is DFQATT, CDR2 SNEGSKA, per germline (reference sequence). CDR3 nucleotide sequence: TGCAGTGCTAGAGACCCCGGGGTCCCTAACATTCAGTACTTC. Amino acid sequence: CSARDPGVPNIQYF.

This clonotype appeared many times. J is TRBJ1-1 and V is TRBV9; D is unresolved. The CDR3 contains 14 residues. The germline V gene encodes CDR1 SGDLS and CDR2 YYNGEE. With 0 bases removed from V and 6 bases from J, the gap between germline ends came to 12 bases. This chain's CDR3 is CASSVGPTPAEAFF. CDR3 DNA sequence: TGTGCCAGCAGCGTAGGACCCACGCCAGCTGAAGCTTTCTTT.

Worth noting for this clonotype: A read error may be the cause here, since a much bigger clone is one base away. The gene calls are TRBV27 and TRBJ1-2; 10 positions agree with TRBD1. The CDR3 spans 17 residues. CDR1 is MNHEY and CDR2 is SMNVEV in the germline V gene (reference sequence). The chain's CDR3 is CAGSRQERQGADYGYTF. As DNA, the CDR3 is TGTGCCGGCAGCCGCCAAGAGAGACAGGGGGCGGACTATGGCTACACCTTC.

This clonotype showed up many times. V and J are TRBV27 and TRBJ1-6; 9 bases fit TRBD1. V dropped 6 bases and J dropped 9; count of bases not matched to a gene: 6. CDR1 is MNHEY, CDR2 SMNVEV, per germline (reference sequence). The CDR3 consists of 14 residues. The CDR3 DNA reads TGTGCCAGCAGCAAAACGGACAGGGGTTCACCCCTCCACTTT. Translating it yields CASSKTDRGSPLHF.

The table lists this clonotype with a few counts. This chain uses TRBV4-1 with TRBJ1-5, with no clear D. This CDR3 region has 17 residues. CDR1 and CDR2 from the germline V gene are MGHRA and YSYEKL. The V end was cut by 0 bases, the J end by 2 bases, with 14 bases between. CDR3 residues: CASSQDFGVWGNQPQHF. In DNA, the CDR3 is TGCGCCAGCAGCCAAGATTTCGGGGTGTGGGGCAATCAGCCCCAGCATTTT.

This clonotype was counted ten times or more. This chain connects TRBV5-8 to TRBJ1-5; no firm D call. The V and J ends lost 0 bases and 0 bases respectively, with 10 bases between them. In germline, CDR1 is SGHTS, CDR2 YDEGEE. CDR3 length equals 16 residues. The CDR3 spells CASSLGQPYSNQPQHF. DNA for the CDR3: TGTGCCAGCAGCTTGGGTCAGCCCTATAGCAATCAGCCCCAGCATTTT. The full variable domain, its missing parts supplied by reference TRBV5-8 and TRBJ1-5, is EAGVTQSPTHLIKTRGQQATLRCSPISGHTSVYWYQQALGLGLQFLLWYDEGEERNRGNFPPRFSGRQFPNYSSELNVNALELEDSALYLCASSLGQPYSNQPQHFGDGTRLSIL.

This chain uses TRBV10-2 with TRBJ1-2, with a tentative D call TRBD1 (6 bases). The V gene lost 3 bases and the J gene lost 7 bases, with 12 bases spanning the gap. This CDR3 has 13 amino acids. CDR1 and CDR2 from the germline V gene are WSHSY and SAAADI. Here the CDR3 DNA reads TGCGCCAGCAGTGAAGACAGGATAAGTGGCTACACCTTC. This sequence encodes CASSEDRISGYTF.

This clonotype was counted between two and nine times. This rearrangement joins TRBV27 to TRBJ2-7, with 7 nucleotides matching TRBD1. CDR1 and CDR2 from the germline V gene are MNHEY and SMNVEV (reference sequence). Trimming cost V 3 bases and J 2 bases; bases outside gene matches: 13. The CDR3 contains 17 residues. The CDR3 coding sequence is TGTGCCAGCAGTTTTTTGGGGACAGCTCCTTTACCCTACGAGCAGTACTTC. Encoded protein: CASSFLGTAPLPYEQYF.

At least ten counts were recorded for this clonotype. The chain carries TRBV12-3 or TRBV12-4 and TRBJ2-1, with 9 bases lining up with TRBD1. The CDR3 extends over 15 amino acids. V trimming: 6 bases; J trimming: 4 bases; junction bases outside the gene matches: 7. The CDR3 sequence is CASRPGQGRYNEQFF. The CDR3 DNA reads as TGTGCCAGCAGACCGGGACAGGGCCGATACAATGAGCAGTTCTTC.

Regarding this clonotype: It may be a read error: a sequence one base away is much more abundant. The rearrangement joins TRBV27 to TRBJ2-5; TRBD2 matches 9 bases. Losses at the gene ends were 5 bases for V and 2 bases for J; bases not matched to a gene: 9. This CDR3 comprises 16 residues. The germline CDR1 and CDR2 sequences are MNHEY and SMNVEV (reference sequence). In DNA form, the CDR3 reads TGTGCCAGCAGTGACTCTCGACTAGCGGTTCAAGAGACCCAGTACTTC. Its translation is CASSDSRLAVQETQYF.

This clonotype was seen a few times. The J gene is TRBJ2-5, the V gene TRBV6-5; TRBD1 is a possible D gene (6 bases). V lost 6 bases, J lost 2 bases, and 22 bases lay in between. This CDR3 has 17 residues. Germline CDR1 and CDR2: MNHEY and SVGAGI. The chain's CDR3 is CASSYNGPGHRQETQYF. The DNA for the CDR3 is TGTGCCAGCAGCTACAATGGACCGGGACATCGTCAAGAGACCCAGTACTTC.

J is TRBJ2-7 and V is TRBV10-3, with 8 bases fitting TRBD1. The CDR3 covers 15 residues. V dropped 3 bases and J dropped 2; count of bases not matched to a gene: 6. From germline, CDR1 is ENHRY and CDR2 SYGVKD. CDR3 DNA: TGTGCCATCAGTGACGGGACAGGCCTAACCTACGAGCAGTACTTC. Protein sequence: CAISDGTGLTYEQYF.

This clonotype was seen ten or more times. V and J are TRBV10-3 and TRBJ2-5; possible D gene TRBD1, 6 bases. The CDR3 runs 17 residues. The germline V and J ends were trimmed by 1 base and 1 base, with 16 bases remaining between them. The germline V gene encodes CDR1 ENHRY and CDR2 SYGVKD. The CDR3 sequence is CAISEFPRTTGQETQYF. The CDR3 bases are TGTGCCATCAGTGAGTTTCCCCGGACGACAGGCCAAGAGACCCAGTACTTC.

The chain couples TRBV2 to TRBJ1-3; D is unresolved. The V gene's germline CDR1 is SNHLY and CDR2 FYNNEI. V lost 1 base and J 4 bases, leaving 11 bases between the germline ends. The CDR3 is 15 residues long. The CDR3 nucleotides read TGTGCCAGCAGTGAAGAGGGATCCGCAGGAAACACCATATATTTT. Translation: CASSEEGSAGNTIYF. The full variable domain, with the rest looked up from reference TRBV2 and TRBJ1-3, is EPEVTQTPSHQVTQMGQEVILRCVPISNHLYFYWYRQILGQKVEFLVSFYNNEISEKSEIFDDQFSVERPDGSNFTLKIRSTKLEDSAMYFCASSEEGSAGNTIYFGEGSWLTVV.

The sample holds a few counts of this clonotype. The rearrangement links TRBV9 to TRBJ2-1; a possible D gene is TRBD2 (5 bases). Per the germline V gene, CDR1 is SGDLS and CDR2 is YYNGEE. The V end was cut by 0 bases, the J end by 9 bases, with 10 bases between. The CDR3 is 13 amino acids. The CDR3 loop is CASSVALEGEQFF. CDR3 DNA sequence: TGTGCCAGCAGCGTAGCTCTCGAGGGTGAGCAGTTCTTC.

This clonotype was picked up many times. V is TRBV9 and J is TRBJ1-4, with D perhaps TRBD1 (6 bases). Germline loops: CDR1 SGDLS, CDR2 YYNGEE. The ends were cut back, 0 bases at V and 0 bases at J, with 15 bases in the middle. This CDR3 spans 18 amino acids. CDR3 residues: CASSVGQEVPATNEKLFF. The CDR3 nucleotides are TGTGCCAGCAGCGTAGGACAGGAGGTACCTGCAACTAATGAAAAACTGTTTTTT.

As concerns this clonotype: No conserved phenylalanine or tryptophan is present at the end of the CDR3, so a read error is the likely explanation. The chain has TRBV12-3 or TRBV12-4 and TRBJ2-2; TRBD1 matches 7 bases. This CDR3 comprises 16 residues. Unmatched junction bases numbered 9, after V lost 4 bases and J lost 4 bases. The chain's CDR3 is CASSSQTGWSTGELFS. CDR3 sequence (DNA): TGTGCCAGCAGTTCACAGACAGGGTGGTCCACCGGGGAGCTGTTTTCT.

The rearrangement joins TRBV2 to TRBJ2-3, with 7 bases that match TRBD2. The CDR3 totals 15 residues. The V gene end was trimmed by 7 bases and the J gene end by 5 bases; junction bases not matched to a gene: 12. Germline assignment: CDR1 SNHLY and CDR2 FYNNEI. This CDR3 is CASKEWAGAGDTQYF. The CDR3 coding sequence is TGTGCCAGCAAGGAATGGGCGGGAGCGGGAGATACGCAGTATTTT.

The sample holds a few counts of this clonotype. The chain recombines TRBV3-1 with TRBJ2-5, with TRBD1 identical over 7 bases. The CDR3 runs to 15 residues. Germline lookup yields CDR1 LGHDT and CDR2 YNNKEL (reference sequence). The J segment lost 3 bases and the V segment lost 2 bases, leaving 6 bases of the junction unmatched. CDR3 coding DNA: TGTGCCAGCAGCCAATTCGGGACAGCTGAAGAGACCCAGTACTTC. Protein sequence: CASSQFGTAEETQYF.

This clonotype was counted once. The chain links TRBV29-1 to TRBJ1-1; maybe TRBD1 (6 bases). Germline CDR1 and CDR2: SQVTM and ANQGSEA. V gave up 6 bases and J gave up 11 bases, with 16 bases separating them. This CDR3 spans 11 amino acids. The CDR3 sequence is CSVATGTGAFF. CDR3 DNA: TGCAGCGTCGCTACAGGGACGGGCGCTTTCTTT.

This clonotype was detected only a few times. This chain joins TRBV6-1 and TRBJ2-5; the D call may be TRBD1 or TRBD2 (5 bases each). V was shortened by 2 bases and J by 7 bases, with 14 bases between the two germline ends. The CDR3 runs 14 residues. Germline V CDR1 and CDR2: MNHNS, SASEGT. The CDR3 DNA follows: TGTGCCAGCAGTGAAACGGGGACCGCCGGGACCCAGTACTTC. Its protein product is CASSETGTAGTQYF.

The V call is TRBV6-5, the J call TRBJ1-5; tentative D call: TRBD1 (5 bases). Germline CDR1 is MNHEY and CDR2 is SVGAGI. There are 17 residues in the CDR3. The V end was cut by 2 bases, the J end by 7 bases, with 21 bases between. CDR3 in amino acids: CASSYLRPYRTKQPQHF. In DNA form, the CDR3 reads TGTGCCAGCAGTTACCTACGCCCTTACAGGACTAAACAGCCCCAGCATTTT.

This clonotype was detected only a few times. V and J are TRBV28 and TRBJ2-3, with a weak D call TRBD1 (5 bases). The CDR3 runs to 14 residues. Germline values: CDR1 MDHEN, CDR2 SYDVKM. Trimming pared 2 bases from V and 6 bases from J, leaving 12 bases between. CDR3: CASSLQGGSDTQYF. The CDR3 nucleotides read TGTGCCAGCAGTTTACAGGGTGGGTCGGATACGCAGTATTTT.

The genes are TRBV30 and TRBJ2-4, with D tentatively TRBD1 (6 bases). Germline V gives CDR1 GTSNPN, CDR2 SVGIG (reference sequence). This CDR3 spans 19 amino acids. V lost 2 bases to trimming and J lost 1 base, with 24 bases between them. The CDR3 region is CAWSFPRRQVARAKNIQYF. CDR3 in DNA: TGTGCCTGGAGTTTCCCTCGTCGACAGGTCGCGCGGGCCAAAAACATTCAGTACTTC.

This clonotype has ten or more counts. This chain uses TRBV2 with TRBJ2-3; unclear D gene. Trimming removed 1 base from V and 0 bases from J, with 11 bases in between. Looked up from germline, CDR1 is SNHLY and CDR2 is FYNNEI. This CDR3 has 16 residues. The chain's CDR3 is CASSEEAVPSTDTQYF. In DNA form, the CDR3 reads TGTGCCAGCAGTGAAGAGGCGGTCCCTAGCACAGATACGCAGTATTTT.